The 12 T cell receptor beta chains below were found in one sample sequenced in a study of breast tumors, draining lymph nodes, adjacent tissues. Breast cancer patients provided tissue from their axillary draining lymph nodes. TCRdb used MiXCR to reprocess the multiplex PCR reads, holding one entry per CDR3 protein. The table lists over 200,000 distinct CDR3 sequences, 34% of them singletons. Sample: axillary lymph node tissue. The receptors were gathered from a female donor with breast cancer. Some clones in this sample may be carry-over from other donors' samples.

This clonotype was observed many times. The V and J genes are TRBV12-5 and TRBJ2-2, with 13 bases matching TRBD2. V shed 1 base, J shed 7 bases, and the junction held 9 bases outside the gene matches. This CDR3 region has 18 residues. The germline V gene has CDR1 LGHNT and CDR2 FRNRAP. The CDR3 DNA sequence: TGTGCTAGTGGTTTGGCGGGACTAGCGGGGAGTAACGGCGGGGAGCTGTTTTTT. Encoded protein: CASGLAGLAGSNGGELFF.

In this sample, this clonotype turned up a few times. V is TRBV6-5 and J is TRBJ2-7, with D perhaps matching TRBD1 (6 bases). This CDR3 has 14 residues. Trimming cost V 6 bases and J 3 bases, with 15 bases left between them. The germline CDR1 and CDR2 sequences are MNHEY and SVGAGI. The DNA for the CDR3 is TGTGCCAGCAGGCCCAACAGGGTAAACTACGAGCAGTACTTC. Translating gives CASRPNRVNYEQYF.

This clonotype was seen once. The gene calls are TRBV10-3 and TRBJ2-7; 11 bases fit TRBD1. Losses at the gene ends were 10 bases for V and 7 bases for J; bases not matched to a gene: 6. Germline V CDR1 and CDR2: ENHRY, SYGVKD. The CDR3 sequence is 12 residues long. DNA of the CDR3: TGTGCCACTGGACAGGGGGCCTCGGAGCAGTACTTC. Protein product: CATGQGASEQYF.

This clonotype was seen many times. This chain links TRBV24-1 with TRBJ2-3; TRBD1 aligns across 12 bases. With V trimmed by 3 bases and J by 5 bases, 8 bases remained unmatched. Per the germline V gene, CDR1 is KGHDR and CDR2 is SFDVKD. There are 17 residues in the CDR3. CDR3 in DNA: TGTGCCACCAGTGATCCTCCGGGACAGGGGGCAAAAGATACGCAGTATTTT. Its translation: CATSDPPGQGAKDTQYF.

This clonotype was seen just once. This sequence joins TRBV28 and TRBJ1-2; tentatively, D is TRBD1 (5 bases). Between the trimmed V and J ends, which lost 10 bases and 5 bases, there was a span of 23 bases. This CDR3 has 15 residues. From germline, CDR1 is MDHEN and CDR2 SYDVKM. The CDR3 DNA reads TGTGCCACTCGCCTTCAGGGAAGGACGAAGTATGGCTACACCTTC. Protein product: CATRLQGRTKYGYTF.

This clonotype was recorded at least ten times. The chain carries TRBV30 and TRBJ2-7; D not resolved. This CDR3 has 12 residues. V dropped 2 bases and J dropped 2 bases, with 7 bases sitting between them. Germline CDR1 is GTSNPN and CDR2 is SVGIG (reference sequence). CDR3 bases: TGTGCCTGGAGTATTGGCACCTACGAGCAGTACTTC. Its translation is CAWSIGTYEQYF.

The table lists this clonotype with a few counts. Since a much larger clone is just one base distant, this may be a read error. This chain joins TRBV9 and TRBJ2-1; D is perhaps TRBD2 (6 bases). Germline V gene sequence: CDR1 SGDLS, CDR2 YYNGEE. The CDR3 runs 17 residues. CDR3 sequence: CASSISREQSSYTEQFF. The CDR3 DNA follows: TGTGCCAGCAGCATAAGCCGGGAGCAGAGCTCCTACACTGAGCAGTTCTTC.

This clonotype was picked up many times. The V and J genes are TRBV20-1 and TRBJ2-1; TRBD2 matches 11 bases. There are 15 residues in the CDR3. The trim removed 0 bases at V and 2 bases at J, leaving 0 bases unmatched. Germline V CDR1 and CDR2: DFQATT, SNEGSKA (reference sequence). The CDR3 loop is CSARDSGRAYNEQFF. In DNA form, the CDR3 reads TGCAGTGCTAGAGATAGCGGGAGGGCCTACAATGAGCAGTTCTTC.

This clonotype was counted ten times or more. The chain is built from TRBV20-1 and TRBJ2-3, with TRBD2 as a possible D gene (5 bases). V shed 6 bases and J shed 4 bases, with 11 bases lying between them. The CDR3 is 12 amino acids. Germline V CDR1 and CDR2: DFQATT, SNEGSKA (reference sequence). CDR3 amino acids: CSAEGSPDTQYF. The CDR3 DNA follows: TGCAGTGCCGAGGGCAGCCCAGATACGCAGTATTTT.

This clonotype showed up many times. The chain couples TRBV12-3 or TRBV12-4 to TRBJ1-5; TRBD1 agrees at 9 bases. The V segment lost 2 bases and the J segment 1 base; nucleotides outside the gene matches: 12. The CDR3 consists of 19 residues. The CDR3 here is CASSLRPPPGQGSNQPQHF. The CDR3 DNA reads TGTGCCAGCAGTTTAAGGCCGCCTCCGGGACAGGGAAGCAATCAGCCCCAGCATTTT.

Comments on this clonotype: The CDR3 does not close with the conserved phenylalanine or tryptophan, likely indicating a read error. It is unclear where the CDR3 begins or ends on the DNA, so no DNA is shown, and the CDR3 is as TCRdb lists it. The chain links TRBV7-3 to TRBJ2-7; TRBD2 reflects the table's D call only, with no check against the DNA. The CDR3 sequence runs 16 residues, both termini included. Germline CDR1 and CDR2: SGHTA and FQGTGA. CDR3 protein: CASSCGLAGGAPTSST.

On this clonotype itself: A much larger clone is a single base away; this may be a read error. The chain has TRBV7-3 and TRBJ2-5; TRBD1 matches at 9 bases. CDR3 length equals 15 residues. Germline-derived CDR1 and CDR2 are SGHTA and FQGTGA. This chain's CDR3 is CASSTTGTGSETQHF. The CDR3 DNA reads TGTGCCAGTAGTACAACCGGGACAGGGTCAGAGACCCAGCACTTC.